This T cell receptor (beta chain) came from a study of blood T cell repertoires in COVID-19. Whole-study context: From T cells, B-cell-depleted T cells, or PBMCs came the material, which was cDNA or gDNA.

Some clones are missing from TCRdb's copy, which holds only in-frame ones; the method was immunoSEQ multiplex PCR. The sample consists of about 200,000 clones, over 75% of them appearing once. The CDR3 length is 14 residues. Between the trimmed V and J ends, which lost 6 bases and 2 bases, there was a span of 13 bases. In germline, CDR1 is MNHNS, CDR2 SASEGT. What was sequenced was peripheral blood. The receptor comes from a human donor with active or convalescent COVID-19. The donor label of this sample is uncertain. The chain links TRBV6-1 to TRBJ1-2; D unclear. In DNA, the CDR3 is TGTGCCAGCAGACCTTCGGCGGAGAACTATGGCTACACCTTC. It is translated as CASRPSAENYGYTF.